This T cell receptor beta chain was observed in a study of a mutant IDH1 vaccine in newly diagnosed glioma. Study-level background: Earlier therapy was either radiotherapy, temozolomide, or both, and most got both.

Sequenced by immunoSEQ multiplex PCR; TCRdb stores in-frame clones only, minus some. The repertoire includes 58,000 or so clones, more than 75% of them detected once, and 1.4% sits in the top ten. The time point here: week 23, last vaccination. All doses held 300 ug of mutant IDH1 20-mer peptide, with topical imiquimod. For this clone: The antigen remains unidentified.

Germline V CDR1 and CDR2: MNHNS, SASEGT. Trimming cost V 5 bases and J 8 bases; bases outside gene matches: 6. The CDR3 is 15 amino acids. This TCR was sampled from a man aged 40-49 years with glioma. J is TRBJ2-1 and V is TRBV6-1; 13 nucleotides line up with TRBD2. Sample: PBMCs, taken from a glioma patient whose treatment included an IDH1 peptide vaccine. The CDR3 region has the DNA TGTGCCAGCAGTAGGACTAGCGGGAGTATCGATGAGCAGTTCTTC. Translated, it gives CASSRTSGSIDEQFF.